Below are 27 T cell receptor beta chains sequenced from a single sample in a study of neurological immune-mediated disorders. One entry per CDR3 protein results from TCRdb running MiXCR on the 5' RACE reads. The sample comprises 74,000 or so distinct CDR3 sequences, about 9.5% of which are singletons, and about 1.7% rests with the top ten. The specimen was PBMCs. These receptors all come from a man between 45 and 60 years old in good health.

This clonotype was seen at least ten times. V gene TRBV3-1 combines with J gene TRBJ1-2; possible D gene TRBD1, 6 bases. The length of the CDR3 is 14 residues. Germline V gene data show CDR1 as LGHDT and CDR2 as YNNKEL (reference sequence). The V and J ends lost 5 bases and 4 bases respectively, with 14 bases between them. CDR3 region: CASSSRGGVYGYTF. The CDR3 region has the DNA TGTGCCAGCAGCTCAAGGGGGGGCGTCTATGGCTACACCTTC.

This clonotype has just a few counts. The chain carries TRBV7-9 and TRBJ1-6; the match to TRBD1 covers 8 bases. The CDR3 extends over 15 amino acids. Germline CDR1 is SEHNR and CDR2 is FQNEAQ (reference sequence). V was clipped by 8 bases and J by 9 bases; unmatched bases: 12. CDR3: CASGKSGGQGSPLHF. Written as DNA, the CDR3 is TGTGCCAGCGGCAAGTCAGGGGGCCAAGGTTCACCCCTCCACTTT.

This clonotype was counted at least ten times. The J gene is TRBJ2-7, the V gene TRBV9; TRBD2 matches at 10 bases. Germline CDR1 SGDLS, CDR2 YYNGEE. J was trimmed by 2 bases and V by 3 bases; bases with no gene match: 5. This CDR3 contains 15 residues. The CDR3 sequence: CASSGGLAKAYEQYF. CDR3 nucleotides: TGTGCCAGCAGCGGGGGACTAGCGAAGGCCTACGAGCAGTACTTC.

This clonotype was seen many times. V is TRBV20-1 and J is TRBJ1-1, with TRBD1 matching 7 bases. J was trimmed by 6 bases and V by 2 bases; bases with no gene match: 12. This CDR3 region has 15 residues. Germline loops: CDR1 DFQATT, CDR2 SNEGSKA (reference sequence). The CDR3 DNA reads as TGCAGTGCTAGAAAGACAGGGTTGCGATCCGCTGAAGCTTTCTTT. It yields the protein CSARKTGLRSAEAFF.

The table lists this clonotype with many counts. The J gene is TRBJ1-1, the V gene TRBV14, with a tentative D call TRBD1 (5 bases). V dropped 3 bases and J dropped 6 bases, with 11 bases sitting between them. This CDR3 has 13 amino acids. Germline CDR1 is SGHDN and CDR2 is FVKESK. The CDR3 loop reads CASSQGLGAEAFF. The CDR3 bases are TGTGCCAGCAGCCAGGGGCTGGGGGCTGAAGCTTTCTTT.

This clonotype was counted many times. The J gene is TRBJ2-7, the V gene TRBV12-3 or TRBV12-4, with 7 bases that match TRBD1. After removal of 3 bases from V and 2 bases from J, the junction contained 7 bases not matched to a gene. The CDR3 has 15 residues. The CDR3 region is CASSFGRGSPYEQYF. The CDR3 coding sequence is TGTGCCAGCAGTTTCGGCAGGGGGTCCCCCTACGAGCAGTACTTC.

Many counts were recorded for this clonotype. This chain uses TRBV7-2 with TRBJ2-5, with 12 nucleotides matching TRBD2. The CDR3 is 20 residues long. Unmatched junction bases numbered 15, after V lost 2 bases and J lost 2 bases. Germline CDR1 reads SGHTA; CDR2 reads FQGNSA. The CDR3 DNA is TGTGCCAGCAGCTTATTAGGGGCTAGCGGGAGGGCCTTCCCACAAGAGACCCAGTACTTC. Its protein product is CASSLLGASGRAFPQETQYF.

This chain uses TRBV15 with TRBJ2-5; 7 bases are a match to TRBD2. This CDR3 has 16 residues. J gave up 2 bases and V 3 bases, and 9 bases lay outside the gene matches. Germline V CDR1 and CDR2: LNHNV, YYDKDF (reference sequence). CDR3 protein: CATSSPSLAEQETQYF. The CDR3 region has the DNA TGTGCCACCAGCAGTCCCTCCCTAGCGGAGCAAGAGACCCAGTACTTC. The variable domain in full, with the rest retrieved from reference TRBV15 and TRBJ2-5, is DAMVIQNPRYQVTQFGKPVTLSCSQTLNHNVMYWYQQKSSQAPKLLFHYYDKDFNNEADTPDNFQSRRPNTSFCFLDIRSPGLGDTAMYLCATSSPSLAEQETQYFGPGTRLLVL.

This clonotype was seen repeatedly, ten times or more. This chain connects TRBV29-1 to TRBJ2-5, with unresolved D. The CDR3 loop spans 13 amino acids. Germline values: CDR1 SQVTM, CDR2 ANQGSEA. Trimming took off 3 bases at V and 1 base at J, with 9 bases between the two ends. For the CDR3, the DNA is TGCAGCGTTGATGCGTCAGCCCAAGAGACCCAGTACTTC. It specifies CSVDASAQETQYF.

This clonotype appeared many times. The genes are TRBV12-3 or TRBV12-4 and TRBJ1-1; a weak D match, TRBD1 (5 bases). The V end lost 4 bases, the J end lost 4 bases, and 13 bases lay between the germline ends. This CDR3 region has 14 residues. The CDR3 spells CASSYQGMATEAFF. In DNA, the CDR3 is TGTGCCAGCAGTTATCAGGGAATGGCCACTGAAGCTTTCTTT.

This clonotype appeared many times. V is TRBV19 and J is TRBJ1-1; no firm D call. Germline CDR1 reads LNHDA; CDR2 reads SQIVND (reference sequence). The CDR3 has 13 residues. Trimming shortened V by 2 bases and J by 2 bases, and 6 bases separated the two germline ends. The CDR3 bases are TGTGCCAGTAGTATAAAGGAAAACACTGAAGCTTTCTTT. Amino acid sequence: CASSIKENTEAFF.

At least ten counts were recorded for this clonotype. The rearrangement joins TRBV7-2 to TRBJ2-2; 8 nucleotides line up with TRBD1. With V trimmed by 3 bases and J by 0 bases, 6 bases remained unmatched. In germline, CDR1 is SGHTA, CDR2 FQGNSA. The CDR3 consists of 17 residues. The CDR3 reads CASSFRQGAANTGELFF. CDR3 DNA: TGTGCCAGCAGCTTCAGGCAGGGGGCAGCGAACACCGGGGAGCTGTTTTTT. Variable domain in full (rest from reference TRBV7-2 and TRBJ2-2): GAGVSQSPSNKVTEKGKDVELRCDPISGHTALYWYRQSLGQGLEFLIYFQGNSAPDKSGLPSDRFSAERTGGSVSTLTIQRTQQEDSAVYLCASSFRQGAANTGELFFGEGSRLTVL.

This clonotype was seen repeatedly, ten times or more. The chain employs TRBV4-3 and TRBJ2-2; tentatively, D is TRBD2 (5 bases). The V gene's germline CDR1 is LGHNA and CDR2 YSLEER. V lost 3 bases and J lost 3, with 14 bases in between. The CDR3 contains 16 residues. The CDR3 is CASSQAWRVHTGELFF. CDR3 nucleotides: TGCGCCAGCAGCCAGGCCTGGCGGGTACACACCGGGGAGCTGTTTTTT.

V usage is TRBV18 and J usage is TRBJ2-1; D gene ambiguous. The length of the CDR3 is 14 residues. The V end lost 0 bases, the J end lost 4 bases, and 7 bases lay between the germline ends. CDR1 is KGHSH and CDR2 is LQKENI in the germline V gene. CDR3 nucleotide sequence: TGTGCCAGCTCACCACCCTCGGTTTACAATGAGCAGTTCTTC. It encodes CASSPPSVYNEQFF. Complete variable domain (other parts from reference TRBV18 and TRBJ2-1): NAGVMQNPRHLVRRRGQEARLRCSPMKGHSHVYWYRQLPEEGLKFMVYLQKENIIDESGMPKERFSAEFPKEGPSILRIQQVVRGDSAAYFCASSPPSVYNEQFFGPGTRLTVL.

This clonotype has a count of ten or more. V is TRBV27 and J is TRBJ1-5, with a tentative D call TRBD1 (5 bases). The germline V gene has CDR1 MNHEY and CDR2 SMNVEV (reference sequence). CDR3 size: 14 residues. The germline V and J ends were trimmed by 5 bases and 0 bases, with 8 bases remaining between them. As DNA, the CDR3 is TGTGCCAGCAGTCCGGGGGGTAGCAATCAGCCCCAGCATTTT. It specifies CASSPGGSNQPQHF.

The table lists this clonotype with many counts. The rearrangement uses TRBV20-1 and TRBJ1-1; D may be TRBD1 (6 bases). Germline V gene data show CDR1 as DFQATT and CDR2 as SNEGSKA (reference sequence). This CDR3 region has 15 residues. V shed 2 bases and J shed 2 bases, with 15 bases lying between them. The CDR3 sequence is CSARNRAVFNTEAFF. The CDR3 nucleotides are TGCAGTGCTAGAAACAGGGCGGTATTTAACACTGAAGCTTTCTTT.

This clonotype was found many times. The chain recombines TRBV12-3 or TRBV12-4 with TRBJ2-2; TRBD1 matches 7 bases. Losses at the gene ends were 7 bases for V and 1 base for J; bases not matched to a gene: 6. The CDR3 has 15 residues. In DNA, the CDR3 is TGTGCCAGCACTCTGGGGGACAGGAACACCGGGGAGCTGTTTTTT. It specifies CASTLGDRNTGELFF.

This clonotype has at least ten counts. This chain links TRBV3-1 with TRBJ2-3; D perhaps matches TRBD2 (5 bases). CDR3 length: 13 residues. Between the trimmed V and J ends, which lost 4 bases and 6 bases, there was a span of 11 bases. Germline CDR1 is LGHDT and CDR2 is YNNKEL (reference sequence). The CDR3 spells CASSLPTGDTQYF. Written as DNA, the CDR3 is TGTGCCAGCAGCCTCCCCACGGGGGATACGCAGTATTTT.

Many counts were recorded for this clonotype. This chain links TRBV3-1 with TRBJ2-1; possible D gene TRBD1, 5 bases. The CDR3 contains 16 residues. From germline, CDR1 is LGHDT and CDR2 YNNKEL (reference sequence). V was shortened by 0 bases and J by 8 bases, with 17 bases between the two germline ends. The CDR3 region has the DNA TGTGCCAGCAGCCAAGATAGGGCAGGGAATAAGGATGAGCAGTTCTTC. Amino acid sequence: CASSQDRAGNKDEQFF.

This clonotype was seen ten or more times. This may come from a read error, since a much larger clone is one base off. The chain links TRBV7-9 to TRBJ2-5; possibly TRBD2 for D (6 bases). Per germline, CDR1 SEHNR and CDR2 FQNEAQ (reference sequence). This CDR3 is 15 amino acids long. V was clipped by 1 base and J by 1 base, with 10 bases between them. CDR3 residues: CASSLGGLIQETQYF. DNA of the CDR3: TGTGCCAGCAGCTTAGGGGGACTGATCCAAGAGACCCAGTACTTC.

In this sample, this clonotype turned up many times. The genes are TRBV20-1 and TRBJ1-1, with 9 positions matching TRBD1. The CDR3 is made up of 13 amino acids. V dropped 6 bases and J dropped 5; count of bases not matched to a gene: 7. Germline values: CDR1 DFQATT, CDR2 SNEGSKA (reference sequence). CDR3 coding DNA: TGCAGTGCCCCGGACAGGGGAGGTACTGAAGCTTTCTTT. It specifies CSAPDRGGTEAFF.

The table lists this clonotype with many counts. This rearrangement joins TRBV6-5 to TRBJ2-1; 7 nucleotides match TRBD2. CDR1 is MNHEY and CDR2 is SVGAGI in the germline V gene. V shed 7 bases and J 4 bases; nucleotides not matched to a gene: 10. CDR3 size: 15 residues. The CDR3 coding sequence is TGTGCCAGCACCCGGTCCTCTAGCGGATACAATGAGCAGTTCTTC. This gives the protein CASTRSSSGYNEQFF.

This clonotype was observed a few times. The J gene is TRBJ2-3, the V gene TRBV30, with 12 bases fitting TRBD2. V shed 5 bases and J 5 bases; nucleotides not matched to a gene: 8. The CDR3 loop spans 15 amino acids. The germline CDR1 and CDR2 sequences are GTSNPN and SVGIG (reference sequence). For the CDR3, the DNA is TGTGCCTGGTTTTCTAGCGGGGGGGCAAAAGATACGCAGTATTTT. It encodes CAWFSSGGAKDTQYF.

A remark on this clonotype: One end of the junction fails to match germline, which may point to a read error. CDR3 bases: TGTGCCAGCAGTTCCCCTACAGGCAGCCCCTACGAGGAGTACTTC. Its translation is CASSSPTGSPYEEYF. The V gene is TRBV6-5, the J gene TRBJ2-7, with D tentatively TRBD1 (5 bases). Germline CDR1 and CDR2: MNHEY and SVGAGI. The CDR3 totals 15 residues.

This clonotype appeared many times. J is TRBJ1-5 and V is TRBV5-1; no reliable D call. V lost 0 bases to trimming and J lost 2 bases, with 6 bases between them. Germline CDR1 SGHRS, CDR2 YFSETQ. The CDR3 spans 14 residues. CDR3 in DNA: TGCGCCAGCAGCTTGGAAAGTGGCAATCAGCCCCAGCATTTT. The encoded protein is CASSLESGNQPQHF.

This clonotype has a count of ten or more. This sequence joins TRBV20-1 and TRBJ2-7, with 8 bases that match TRBD2. Losses at the gene ends were 2 bases for V and 4 bases for J; bases not matched to a gene: 4. In germline, CDR1 is DFQATT, CDR2 SNEGSKA (reference sequence). This CDR3 contains 13 residues. CDR3 residues: CSARSGGPYEQYF. The CDR3 nucleotides are TGCAGTGCTAGAAGCGGGGGCCCGTACGAGCAGTACTTC.

The chain is built from TRBV19 and TRBJ1-6; D unclear. The CDR3 runs to 14 residues. CDR1 is LNHDA, CDR2 SQIVND, per germline (reference sequence). Trimming took off 5 bases at V and 2 bases at J, with 7 bases between the two ends. Written as DNA, the CDR3 is TGTGCCAGTAGTGCCCGAGCCTATAATTCACCCCTCCACTTT. Residues: CASSARAYNSPLHF.